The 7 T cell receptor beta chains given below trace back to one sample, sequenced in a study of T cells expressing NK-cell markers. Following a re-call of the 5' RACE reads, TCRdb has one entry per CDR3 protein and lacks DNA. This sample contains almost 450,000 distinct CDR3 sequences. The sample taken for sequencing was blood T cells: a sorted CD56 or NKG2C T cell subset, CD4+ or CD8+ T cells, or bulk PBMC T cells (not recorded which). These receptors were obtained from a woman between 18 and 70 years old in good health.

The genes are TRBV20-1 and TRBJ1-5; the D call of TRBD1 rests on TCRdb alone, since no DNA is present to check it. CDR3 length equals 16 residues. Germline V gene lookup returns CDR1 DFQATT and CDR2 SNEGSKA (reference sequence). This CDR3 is CSARDHGQGGNQPQHF.

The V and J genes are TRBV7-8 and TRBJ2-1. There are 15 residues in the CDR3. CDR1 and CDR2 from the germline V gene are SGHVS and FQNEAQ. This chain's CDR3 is CASSLETETNNEQFF.

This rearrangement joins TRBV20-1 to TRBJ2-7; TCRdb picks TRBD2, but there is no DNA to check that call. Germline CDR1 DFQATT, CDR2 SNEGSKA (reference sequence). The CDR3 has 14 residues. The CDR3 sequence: CSAMAFSGSYEQYF.

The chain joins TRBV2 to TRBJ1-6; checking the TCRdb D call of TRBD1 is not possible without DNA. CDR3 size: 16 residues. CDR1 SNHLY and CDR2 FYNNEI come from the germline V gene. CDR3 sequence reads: CASLRDGPTASSPLHF.

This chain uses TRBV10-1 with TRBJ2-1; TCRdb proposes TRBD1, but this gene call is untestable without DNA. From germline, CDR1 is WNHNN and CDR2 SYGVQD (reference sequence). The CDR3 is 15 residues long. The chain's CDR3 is CASSESGTAYNEQFF.

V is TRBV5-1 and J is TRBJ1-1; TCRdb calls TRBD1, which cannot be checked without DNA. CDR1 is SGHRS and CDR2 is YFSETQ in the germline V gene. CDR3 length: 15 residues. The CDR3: CASSLGPNRVREAFF. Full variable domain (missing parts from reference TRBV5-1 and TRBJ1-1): KAGVTQTPRYLIKTRGQQVTLSCSPISGHRSVSWYQQTPGQGLQFLFEYFSETQRNKGNFPGRFSGRQFSNSRSEMNVSTLELGDSALYLCASSLGPNRVREAFFGQGTRLTVV.

The CDR3 sequence: CASSLAALRPGPNSPLHF. V and J are TRBV7-2 and TRBJ1-6; TCRdb outputs TRBD1, but without DNA this stays unchecked. This CDR3 spans 18 amino acids. From germline, CDR1 is SGHTA and CDR2 FQGNSA. The whole variable domain, filled in from reference TRBV7-2 and TRBJ1-6, reads GAGVSQSPSNKVTEKGKDVELRCDPISGHTALYWYRQSLGQGLEFLIYFQGNSAPDKSGLPSDRFSAERTGGSVSTLTIQRTQQEDSAVYLCASSLAALRPGPNSPLHFGNGTRLTVT.